The sequence of this T cell receptor (beta chain) was determined in a study of cytomegalovirus exposure and HLA in healthy donors (dated by TCRdb to 2016 to 2017). Concerning the study at large: An earlier analysis of 587 of the donors reported 276 Gb of sequence data and 95 million to 140 million unique TCR beta sequences obtained from roughly 180 million T cells. Approximately 300 gigabases of sequencing data and 75 million to 85 million unique TCR sequences made up an early release that covered about 640 HLA-typed donors. Of the approximately 400 genotyped donors, approximately 80% were placed in the genetic ancestry cluster associated with self-reported Caucasian donors. The study was designed to test whether signatures of past pathogen exposure could be identified by cataloging public T cell receptors. The study profiled the T cell repertoires of about 640 subjects by immunosequencing and related them to cytomegalovirus serostatus. In addition to the first cohort of roughly 700 subjects, a separate validation cohort of 120 different subjects was used. High-throughput TCR immunosequencing, statistical association of individual TCRs with disease status, and machine learning were combined to predict cytomegalovirus infection status. A later analysis re-analyzed previously published TCR beta repertoires from 600 to 850 donors and added high-resolution HLA genotyping to study TCR occurrence patterns. Rather than using new phenotypic data, the later analysis identified candidate immune exposures from TCR beta sequences and from how often those sequences occurred across donors. To decide whether each TCR beta V gene segment behaved as functional or pseudogenic, an earlier analysis of fewer than 750 of the donors relied on high-throughput TCR beta sequencing. Alongside the repertoire data, information on donor age, sex, ethnicity and CMV serostatus was compiled. A later genetic analysis used genome-wide SNP genotypes for about 65% of the roughly 700 donors, treating that subset as a discovery cohort. All discovery cohort repertoires had been generated on a single sequencing platform. Both class I and class II loci were covered by HLA typing, at four-digit resolution. Typing coverage varied by locus: roughly 629-640 donors for A, B, C, DRB1 and DQB1; roughly 520 for DQA1; some 610 for DPA1; roughly 450 for DPB1. Because of strong linkage in the cohort, five DR-DQ haplotypes were treated as single units for association and clustering. Among roughly 370 genotyped donors of the cohort, an average of approximately 250,000 unique TCR beta nucleotide sequences were sequenced per donor, approximately 20% of them non-productive. Here is what the overall study found, with its caveats: Because HLA typing was unavailable for some donors at each locus, only the typed subset was used in association tests. A later analysis associated 16,951 TCR beta sequences with specific HLA alleles at a false discovery rate of 0.05. The 87-base-pair reads could not distinguish some IMGT-functional V segments, including TRBV6-2 and TRBV6-3, so those segments were excluded. It was suggested by the authors that the approach could potentially be generalized to other disease states and immunological phenotypes. According to a later analysis, TCR association rates differed among HLA loci, with DRB1 alleles showing the most associated TCRs and HLA-C alleles showing the fewest. The earlier analysis of approximately 540 of the donors excluded some 15 rarely observed V segments, including chromosome 9 orphons, because counts were too low. Correlated functional status among segregating V segments might be attributable to linkage disequilibrium, but an unknown experimental factor could not be ruled out. In a later analysis, HLA-associated TCR beta chains showed more clonal expansion and lower generation probabilities than non-associated chains that were equally common. A later genetic analysis reported fewer N-insertions in productive TCRs among donors in an Asian-associated ancestry cluster than the roughly 700-donor mean. Most TCR sequences were observed very rarely across donors, whereas some public TCRs were present in many individuals. An association between a missense DCLRE1C variant and V-gene and J-gene trimming of TCR beta chains was found in a later genetic analysis and replicated in an independent cohort. A few of the identified cytomegalovirus-associated TCR beta chains were confirmed in vitro to be specific for cytomegalovirus antigens. The study gave a list of some 150 TCR beta chains associated with cytomegalovirus. Assigning TCR associations to individual alleles was difficult when HLA alleles, especially DR and DQ, strongly co-occurred. CMV serostatus was the only immune exposure information available for the cohort. The sequencing pipeline was judged likely to have produced a cluster of highly shared sequence variants as a technical artifact. In both the original and validation cohorts, the classifier was reported to diagnose cytomegalovirus status with high specificity and sensitivity. A later analysis reported that several top co-occurrence clusters appeared linked to parvovirus B19, influenza, CMV and Epstein-Barr virus. A further reported finding was that TCR beta sequences accurately predicted the HLA-A and HLA-B alleles for most subjects in the first cohort. The cohort was sequenced for TCR beta chains only, and without alpha or paired-chain data the features that could be detected were limited. In an earlier analysis of roughly 560 of the donors, most TCR beta V segments were observed in productive rearrangements about 90% or about 30% of the time, broadly matching IMGT annotations. Most CMV-associated TCR beta chains appeared to be HLA-restricted in a later analysis, and the HLA associations seemed to be driven largely by CMV exposure. The presence/absence analyses assumed that sequencing depth was roughly uniform across donors, and that assumption may not be true.

In total, about 650 healthy bone marrow donors made up the cohort. Cohort members were all nominally healthy when sampled, although unrecorded immune exposures were likely present. The donor tested CMV seropositive, placing the donor among the roughly 300 seropositive members of the cohort. Each donor provided a peripheral blood sample, and peripheral blood mononuclear cells were used for TCR beta sequencing. Genomic DNA was extracted from the blood cell samples with the Qiagen DNeasy Blood Extraction Kit. The protocol used for the library was the immunoSEQ multiplex PCR assay. The multiplex PCR relied on a mix of 60 forward primers for TCR Vbeta segments and 13 reverse primers for TCR Jbeta segments. The CDR3 region of rearranged TCR beta genes was amplified from genomic DNA by a multiplex PCR assay. The Illumina HiSeq System was used to sequence the amplified TCR beta libraries as 87-base-pair reads. The source study handled its data this way. A later analysis counted approximately 84 million unique TCR beta chains across the 640 or so repertoires, and around 12 million of these chains were shared by at least two donors. Raw reads were error-corrected and collapsed into unique sequences by a nearest-neighbor algorithm in which closely related sequences were merged to remove PCR and sequencing errors. V, D and J gene segments were assigned by aligning CDR3 sequences to IMGT reference sequences. For a sequence to be retained, a match of at least six nucleotides was required to both a V gene segment and a J gene segment. A rearrangement was called productive if the CDR3 had no stop codons and remained in frame with V and J, and every other rearrangement was called non-productive. Following IMGT convention, CDR3 was defined as the stretch from the second conserved V-encoded cysteine up to the conserved J-encoded phenylalanine. The earlier analysis of approximately 590 of the donors excluded any sequence lacking an unambiguous match to a single V gene segment. An earlier analysis of approximately 590 of the donors called V segments functional above 56.7% productive rearrangements and segregating when the between-donor standard deviation exceeded 5%. A statistical classification framework was developed to diagnose cytomegalovirus status using the catalog of TCR beta chain sequences. A later analysis assigned V and J genes by comparing TCR nucleotide sequences with IMGT/GENE-DB human TR gene sequences. In a later analysis, CDR3 sequences and most-parsimonious VDJ recombination scenarios were assigned using the TCRdist pipeline. In a later analysis, each TCR beta chain was defined by its CDR3 amino acid sequence together with its V-gene family, and reads lacking a unique V-gene family were excluded. As a way to deal with suspected cross-contamination and a sequencing artifact, a later analysis dropped hundreds of nucleotide sequences that were highly shared and had low generation probability. In a later analysis, a clonal expansion index for each public chain was calculated from normalized within-repertoire ranks of inferred template counts. In a later analysis, generation probabilities were computed using a VDJ recombination model fitted to out-of-frame rearrangements, and the results were checked against IGoR. In a later analysis, hypergeometric tests were used to score TCR-TCR, TCR-HLA and TCR-CMV co-occurrence, with a repertoire-size bias correction applied to TCR pairs. To estimate false discovery rates, a later analysis permuted the HLA or CMV assignments 20 times. In a later analysis, co-occurring TCRs were grouped using DBSCAN, and TCRdist sequence similarity was added for clustering within HLA-allele-positive subsets. Repertoires with fewer than 30,000 or more than 120,000 public chains were left out of co-occurrence clustering, as were five repertoires with anomalous nucleotide sharing. TCRdb stores this immuneACCESS table with in-frame sequences only. Part of the clones is absent; in the studies checked, under half of the shortfall reflects unresolved V genes, and no reason is known for the rest. V and J calls and clone size are as listed in that table; D and trimming were resolved from the DNA. This sample is represented by 150,000 to 200,000 clones; approximately 80% of them were singletons. Roughly 4.9% of the sample goes to the ten largest clones.

The CDR3 covers 20 residues, taking in both the cysteine and the phenylalanine. The DNA shown is the 60-base CDR3, in frame from base 1. V is cut by 7 bases and J by 0 bases, and the space between the germline ends is 28 bases. Per the germline V gene, SNHLY is the CDR1 and FYNNEI is the CDR2. As concerns this clone: Its recognized antigen is unknown. Base-call qualities are not available, and no considerably larger clone is one nucleotide away.

Recombination connected TRBV2 to TRBJ1-5; 5 matching bases give a weak D call of TRBD1. The source of this sequence is a woman younger than 35 in good health and CMV-seropositive. The specimen was PBMCs. The CDR3 protein sequence reads: CASTYLAYPTDFDSNQPQHF. The nucleotide sequence reads as follows: TGTGCCAGCACCTACCTTGCGTATCCGACAGATTTTGATAGCAATCAGCCCCAGCATTTT.